These 18 T cell receptor beta chains came from one sample sequenced in a study of cytomegalovirus exposure and HLA in healthy donors. Primers for the PCR totalled 60 Vbeta and 13 Jbeta. Here immunoSEQ multiplex PCR was the method, and the copy in TCRdb shows in-frame clones only, minus some. The sample holds 150,000 to 200,000 clones, 70% to 85% seen once. Sequencing used PBMCs. The receptors were sampled from a woman in her 30s in good health and CMV-seronegative.

On this clone itself: Relative to the germline gene, one junction end is altered; a read error may explain this. J is TRBJ1-3 and V is TRBV19, with 9 bases aligning to TRBD1. This CDR3 has 17 amino acids. The germline CDR1 and CDR2 sequences are LNHDA and SQIVND (reference sequence). The CDR3 DNA reads as TGTGCCAGTAGTATAGAGGGACAGGGTCCCTCTGGAAACATCATATATTTT. Translation gives CASSIEGQGPSGNIIYF.

The rearrangement links TRBV5-1 to TRBJ1-2, with 7 bases aligning to TRBD1. V was clipped by 0 bases and J by 8 bases; unmatched bases: 4. This CDR3 is 13 amino acids long. Germline assignment: CDR1 SGHRS and CDR2 YFSETQ. The chain's CDR3 is CASSLGQGRGYTF. Here the CDR3 DNA reads TGCGCCAGCAGCTTGGGACAGGGCCGAGGCTACACCTTC.

V usage is TRBV7-2 and J usage is TRBJ1-1; D ambiguous. This CDR3 is built from 14 residues. Looked up from germline, CDR1 is SGHTA and CDR2 is FQGNSA. Trimming shortened V by 0 bases and J by 1 base, and 6 bases separated the two germline ends. This CDR3 reads CASSLAAQNTEAFF. CDR3 nucleotides: TGTGCCAGCAGCTTAGCGGCACAGAACACTGAAGCTTTCTTT.

The rearrangement links TRBV7-3 to TRBJ2-5, with D perhaps matching TRBD1 (6 bases). The germline V gene has CDR1 SGHTA and CDR2 FQGTGA. The CDR3 runs 15 residues. V dropped 2 bases and J dropped 4 bases, with 14 bases sitting between them. CDR3 DNA sequence: TGTGCCAGCAGCTTATTGGGACAAACCCCAGAGACCCAGTACTTC. Translated, it gives CASSLLGQTPETQYF.

This clone was recorded only once. This sequence joins TRBV18 and TRBJ2-3; 8 nucleotides agree with TRBD2. Germline V CDR1 and CDR2: KGHSH, LQKENI. V lost 1 base to trimming and J lost 3 bases; unmatched junction nucleotides: 3. The CDR3 sequence is 15 residues long. This CDR3 is CASSPLAGKTDTQYF. The CDR3 DNA reads as TGTGCCAGCTCACCACTAGCGGGAAAGACAGATACGCAGTATTTT.

This chain uses TRBV27 with TRBJ1-1; D remains unclear. The CDR3 totals 9 residues. Trimming pared 4 bases from V and 11 bases from J, leaving 5 bases between. CDR1 and CDR2 from the germline V gene are MNHEY and SMNVEV (reference sequence). This CDR3 reads CASSWEAFF. The CDR3 DNA reads TGTGCCAGCAGTTGGGAGGCTTTCTTT.

The chain has TRBV18 and TRBJ1-2; possibly TRBD1 for D (6 bases). Germline V gene sequence: CDR1 KGHSH, CDR2 LQKENI. This CDR3 region has 16 residues. With 1 base removed from V and 4 bases from J, the gap between germline ends came to 16 bases. In DNA, the CDR3 is TGTGCCAGCTCACCACAAGGCAACAGGGACGGCTATGGCTACACCTTC. This sequence encodes CASSPQGNRDGYGYTF.

This sequence joins TRBV19 and TRBJ1-5; 10 nucleotides agree with TRBD1. This CDR3 comprises 15 residues. J was trimmed by 6 bases and V by 3 bases; bases with no gene match: 5. Germline V gives CDR1 LNHDA, CDR2 SQIVND (reference sequence). The CDR3 sequence is CASSIDRDRGQPQHF. The DNA of the CDR3 is TGTGCCAGTAGTATCGACCGGGACAGGGGTCAGCCCCAGCATTTT.

This clone occurred a few times. V gene TRBV19 combines with J gene TRBJ1-2; D ambiguous. CDR1 is LNHDA, CDR2 SQIVND, per germline (reference sequence). V was cut by 3 bases and J by 0 bases, with 11 bases left in between. This CDR3 is 15 amino acids long. CDR3 sequence reads: CASSMWLGANYGYTF. In DNA form, the CDR3 reads TGTGCCAGTAGTATGTGGCTCGGGGCTAACTATGGCTACACCTTC. Using reference TRBV19 and TRBJ1-2 for the parts outside the CDR3, the full variable domain is DGGITQSPKYLFRKEGQNVTLSCEQNLNHDAMYWYRQDPGQGLRLIYYSQIVNDFQKGDIAEGYSVSREKKESFPLTVTSAQKNPTAFYLCASSMWLGANYGYTFGSGTRLTVV.

The chain joins TRBV2 to TRBJ2-1; perhaps TRBD2 as D (6 bases). V was clipped by 1 base and J by 7 bases, with 20 bases between them. Per the germline V gene, CDR1 is SNHLY and CDR2 is FYNNEI. This CDR3 region has 17 residues. The CDR3 protein is CASSEGPGRLGGNEQFF. The CDR3 nucleotides read TGTGCCAGCAGTGAAGGCCCCGGGCGGCTTGGGGGGAATGAGCAGTTCTTC.

The gene calls are TRBV5-6 and TRBJ2-7, with 10 nucleotides matching TRBD1. This CDR3 has 16 amino acids. Germline trimming cut 0 bases from V and 6 bases from J; bases unmatched to any gene: 9. Germline V gene sequence: CDR1 SGHDT, CDR2 YYEEEE. The DNA of the CDR3 is TGTGCCAGCAGCTTGGCTCTCCTAGGACAGGGGGGCGAGCAGTACTTC. Translated, it gives CASSLALLGQGGEQYF.

The rearrangement links TRBV19 to TRBJ2-2; D perhaps matches TRBD1 (6 bases). CDR1 is LNHDA and CDR2 is SQIVND in the germline V gene (reference sequence). The CDR3 consists of 15 residues. V gave up 7 bases and J gave up 3 bases, with 15 bases separating them. The DNA of the CDR3 is TGTGCCAGTATACTGACCAGGGGATACACCGGGGAGCTGTTTTTT. It is translated as CASILTRGYTGELFF.

This chain joins TRBV5-1 and TRBJ1-2; TRBD1 matches 10 bases. Trimming at V came to 3 bases and at J to 2 bases, leaving 13 bases not matched to a gene. This CDR3 region has 18 residues. Looked up from germline, CDR1 is SGHRS and CDR2 is YFSETQ. The CDR3, as DNA: TGCGCCAGCAGCTCCCGGACCGGGACAGGGGCACAAAACTATGGCTACACCTTC. It is translated as CASSSRTGTGAQNYGYTF.

The chain combines TRBV27 with TRBJ2-4; 8 bases agree with TRBD1. V gave up 6 bases and J gave up 9 bases; unmatched junction bases: 13. The CDR3 contains 15 residues. The V gene's germline CDR1 is MNHEY and CDR2 SMNVEV (reference sequence). This CDR3 reads CASSWGGQGITIQYF. CDR3 in DNA: TGTGCCAGCAGCTGGGGCGGACAGGGTATAACCATTCAGTACTTC.

The chain carries TRBV19 and TRBJ1-5; TRBD1 aligns across 8 bases. V lost 9 bases and J lost 7; bases outside the gene matches: 17. This CDR3 contains 16 residues. CDR1 and CDR2 (germline): LNHDA, SQIVND (reference sequence). CDR3 DNA: TGTGCCAGCAGTTCCGTTTCTACAGGGGGAGGACAGCCCCAGCATTTT. Translating gives CASSSVSTGGGQPQHF. Full variable domain (remainder filled in from reference TRBV19 and TRBJ1-5): DGGITQSPKYLFRKEGQNVTLSCEQNLNHDAMYWYRQDPGQGLRLIYYSQIVNDFQKGDIAEGYSVSREKKESFPLTVTSAQKNPTAFYLCASSSVSTGGGQPQHFGDGTRLSIL.

J is TRBJ1-5 and V is TRBV6-5, with D unclear. V was pared by 4 bases and J by 0 bases, with 13 bases between. The CDR3 is 16 residues long. CDR1 MNHEY and CDR2 SVGAGI come from the germline V gene. The CDR3 reads CASSSYRPYSNQPQHF. CDR3 in DNA: TGTGCCAGCAGTTCCTACAGACCCTATAGCAATCAGCCCCAGCATTTT.

The V gene is TRBV7-6, the J gene TRBJ1-4; TRBD1 aligns across 7 bases. The CDR3 is 14 amino acids. From germline, CDR1 is SGHVS and CDR2 FNYEAQ. The V gene end was trimmed by 6 bases and the J gene end by 5 bases; junction bases not matched to a gene: 6. CDR3 nucleotide sequence: TGTGCCAGCAGGGCGGGCAGGGGGAATGAAAAACTGTTTTTT. This encodes CASRAGRGNEKLFF. Complete variable domain (other parts from reference TRBV7-6 and TRBJ1-4): GAGVSQSPRYKVTKRGQDVALRCDPISGHVSLYWYRQALGQGPEFLTYFNYEAQQDKSGLPNDRFSAERPEGSISTLTIQRTEQRDSAMYRCASRAGRGNEKLFFGSGTQLSVL.

This chain uses TRBV6-5 with TRBJ2-5, with D possibly TRBD2 on 6 matching bases. The tail of the sequence fits TRBJ2-7 better, so the J call may be wrong. The CDR3 consists of 11 residues. Germline CDR1 and CDR2: MNHEY and SVGAGI. The CDR3 protein is CASGRSYEQYF. For the CDR3, the DNA is TGTGCCAGTGGGAGGTCCTACGAGCAGTACTTC.